One and the same sample provided the 26 T cell receptor beta chains below, sequenced in a study of T cell responses to AZD1222 COVID-19 vaccine (dated by TCRdb to the early 2020s). The receptor library was made with the immunoSEQ multiplex PCR assay. Held by TCRdb, this immuneACCESS table contains in-frame sequences only and omits some clones. Under half of the omission traces to an unresolved V gene where checked; the cause of the rest is unknown. This sample gives approximately 110,000 clones in total; 70% to 90% of them show up just once. Of the sample, 2% to 2.5% falls within the top ten clones. This sample's time point label indicates: about 28 days (+/-7) after the second vaccine dose. The starting material was peripheral blood, obtained 28 days after the second AZD1222 dose. These receptors were obtained from an adult who received the AZD1222 COVID-19 vaccine.

This chain joins TRBV6-6 and TRBJ2-3; 11 bases agree with TRBD2. The CDR3 covers 13 residues. The germline CDR1 and CDR2 sequences are MNHNY and SVGAGI (reference sequence). The CDR3 coding sequence is TGTGCAATAACTAGCGGGAGATTTGATACGCAGTATTTT. Protein: CAITSGRFDTQYF.

The gene calls are TRBV15 and TRBJ2-1, with D perhaps matching TRBD2 (5 bases). CDR1 and CDR2 from the germline V gene are LNHNV and YYDKDF (reference sequence). CDR3 length: 11 residues. Trimming removed 8 bases at V and 8 bases at J, with 10 bases between. The CDR3 sequence is CATSSSHEQFF. The CDR3 DNA sequence: TGTGCCACCTCTAGCAGCCATGAGCAGTTCTTC.

This chain uses TRBV30 with TRBJ1-4, with TRBD1 matching over 11 bases. This CDR3 is built from 14 residues. Losses at the gene ends were 2 bases for V and 6 bases for J; bases not matched to a gene: 2. Per germline, CDR1 GTSNPN and CDR2 SVGIG (reference sequence). CDR3 nucleotide sequence: TGTGCCTGGAGTCGGACAGGGGGCTATGAAAAACTGTTTTTT. Its protein is CAWSRTGGYEKLFF.

The chain links TRBV21-1 to TRBJ2-1; the D call in the table, TRBD1, was not verified against the DNA. TRBV21-1 is designated a pseudogene. This CDR3 region has 21 residues. The CDR3 spells CASSKVFHQGTGEIFDNEQFF. CDR3 sequence (DNA): TGTGCCAGCAGCAAAGTTTTCCATCAGGGGACAGGTGAAATCTTTGACAATGAGCAGTTCTTC.

As regards this clone: A read error may account for a junction end that differs from germline. The chain couples TRBV4-2 to TRBJ2-2; 9 bases map to TRBD1. The length of the CDR3 is 19 residues. Germline CDR1 reads LGHNA; CDR2 reads YNFKEQ. CDR3: CASSKRLSGTGSNTGELFF. For the CDR3, the DNA is TGTGCCAGCAGCAAAAGATTATCCGGGACAGGGTCGAATACCGGGGAGCTGTTTTTT.

The chain links TRBV24-1 to TRBJ2-2; D unclear. The CDR3 runs 11 residues. Germline loops: CDR1 KGHDR, CDR2 SFDVKD. V was trimmed by 5 bases and J by 6 bases, leaving 3 bases between them. CDR3 loop: CATSAAGELFF. The CDR3 nucleotides read TGTGCCACCAGTGCGGCCGGGGAGCTGTTTTTT.

This clone was detected only a few times. The CDR3 DNA reads as TGTGCCAGCAGCCCCTTCTGGGGGAGGTCCTACAATGAGCAGTTCTTC. The encoded protein is CASSPFWGRSYNEQFF. The genes are TRBV14 and TRBJ2-1; a weak D match, TRBD2 (6 bases). The CDR3 runs 16 residues. V lost 4 bases and J 1 base, leaving 14 bases between the germline ends. Germline values: CDR1 SGHDN, CDR2 FVKESK.

J is TRBJ2-2 and V is TRBV6-5; 11 bases agree with TRBD1. The CDR3 covers 16 residues. V lost 4 bases and J lost 7; bases outside the gene matches: 8. Germline CDR1 reads MNHEY; CDR2 reads SVGAGI. In DNA form, the CDR3 reads TGTGCCAGCAGTTTCGGACAGGGGGCGGACAACGGGGAGCTGTTTTTT. It translates to CASSFGQGADNGELFF.

V and J are TRBV18 and TRBJ2-5; weak D call: TRBD2 (5 bases). The length of the CDR3 is 13 residues. CDR1 is KGHSH, CDR2 LQKENI, per germline. Between the trimmed V and J ends, which lost 3 bases and 9 bases, there was a span of 14 bases. The CDR3 DNA reads TGTGCCAGCTCACCCGGATTTGAGGAGGCCCAGTACTTC. The encoded protein is CASSPGFEEAQYF.

This clone was seen more than once but under ten times. This chain uses TRBV29-1 with TRBJ2-7; 10 nucleotides line up with TRBD1. The V gene's germline CDR1 is SQVTM and CDR2 ANQGSEA. V gave up 8 bases and J gave up 7 bases; unmatched junction bases: 8. There are 12 residues in the CDR3. CDR3 amino acids: CSFKTGGREQYF. The CDR3 DNA follows: TGCAGCTTTAAGACAGGGGGCAGGGAGCAGTACTTC.

The chain joins TRBV3-1 (or the pseudogene TRBV3-2) to TRBJ2-6, with TRBD1 matching over 7 bases. The CDR3 runs 16 residues. J gave up 4 bases and V 4 bases, and 7 bases lay outside the gene matches. CDR1 is LGHDT and CDR2 is YNNKEL in the germline V gene (reference sequence). CDR3 loop: CASSRARGPGANVLTF. In DNA, the CDR3 is TGTGCCAGCAGCCGTGCTAGGGGGCCGGGGGCCAACGTCCTGACTTTC.

This clone was picked up a small number of times. V usage is TRBV6-6 and J usage is TRBJ1-5; maybe TRBD1 (5 bases). This CDR3 is 13 amino acids long. Germline V gene data show CDR1 as MNHNY and CDR2 as SVGAGI (reference sequence). Trimming shortened V by 6 bases and J by 5 bases, and 11 bases separated the two germline ends. The CDR3 DNA reads TGTGCCAGCAGACGGCAGGGTGATCAGCCCCAGCATTTT. Protein sequence: CASRRQGDQPQHF.

The V gene is TRBV28, the J gene TRBJ2-1; D perhaps matches TRBD1 (6 bases). Between the trimmed V and J ends, which lost 5 bases and 7 bases, there was a span of 21 bases. The CDR3 length is 16 residues. Per germline, CDR1 MDHEN and CDR2 SYDVKM. The chain's CDR3 is CASSGLTGGRRNEQFF. CDR3 bases: TGTGCCAGCAGTGGACTGACTGGGGGCAGGAGGAATGAGCAGTTCTTC.

The gene calls are TRBV7-9 and TRBJ1-1; D is undetermined. Per the germline V gene, CDR1 is SEHNR and CDR2 is FQNEAQ (reference sequence). The CDR3 loop spans 13 amino acids. V was cut by 3 bases and J by 1 base, with 6 bases left in between. The CDR3 DNA follows: TGTGCCAGCAGCTTTAAAGGGAACACTGAAGCTTTCTTT. It encodes CASSFKGNTEAFF.

J is TRBJ2-7 and V is TRBV5-1, with 7 positions matching TRBD1. After removal of 8 bases from V and 2 bases from J, the junction contained 4 bases not matched to a gene. Germline CDR1 is SGHRS and CDR2 is YFSETQ. The CDR3 has 12 residues. The CDR3 DNA is TGCGCCAGTGGGGACAGTACCTACGAGCAGTACTTC. It yields the protein CASGDSTYEQYF.

V gene TRBV7-2 combines with J gene TRBJ2-7; TRBD1 matches at 8 bases. This CDR3 has 17 residues. V lost 4 bases, J lost 4 bases, and 15 bases stayed unmatched. Per germline, CDR1 SGHTA and CDR2 FQGNSA. The CDR3 spells CASSSPKSAGGFYEQYF. The CDR3 region has the DNA TGTGCCAGCAGCTCCCCCAAGAGCGCAGGGGGCTTTTACGAGCAGTACTTC.

V gene TRBV20-1 combines with J gene TRBJ1-1, with 8 nucleotides matching TRBD1. The trim removed 3 bases at V and 4 bases at J, leaving 4 bases unmatched. Germline V lookup: CDR1 DFQATT, CDR2 SNEGSKA (reference sequence). The CDR3 spans 13 residues. CDR3 protein: CSASPGGVTEAFF. The CDR3 DNA sequence: TGCAGTGCTAGTCCAGGGGGCGTCACTGAAGCTTTCTTT.

The rearrangement links TRBV27 to TRBJ2-1; a possible D gene is TRBD2 (6 bases). V lost 7 bases and J 9 bases, leaving 25 bases between the germline ends. Germline CDR1 MNHEY, CDR2 SMNVEV (reference sequence). The CDR3 is made up of 16 amino acids. DNA for the CDR3: TGTGCCAGCACTTACCTCCGGGACTTAATATTCAGTGAGCAGTTCTTC. It encodes CASTYLRDLIFSEQFF.

A few counts support this clone. This chain connects TRBV28 to TRBJ1-4; D is ambiguous. Germline CDR1 and CDR2: MDHEN and SYDVKM. The CDR3 is made up of 14 amino acids. The V end was cut by 9 bases, the J end by 0 bases, with 11 bases between. The CDR3 sequence: CASTIGATNEKLFF. The CDR3 nucleotides read TGTGCCAGTACTATCGGGGCAACTAATGAAAAACTGTTTTTT. The variable domain in full, completed from reference TRBV28 and TRBJ1-4, reads DVKVTQSSRYLVKRTGEKVFLECVQDMDHENMFWYRQDPGLGLRLIYFSYDVKMKEKGDIPEGYSVSREKKERFSLILESASTNQTSMYLCASTIGATNEKLFFGSGTQLSVL.

The chain employs TRBV4-3 and TRBJ1-4; no definite D call. This CDR3 has 13 residues. Trimming took off 6 bases at V and 5 bases at J, with 10 bases between the two ends. Germline-derived CDR1 and CDR2 are LGHNA and YSLEER. The CDR3 spells CASSFLANEKLFF. CDR3 in DNA: TGCGCCAGCAGTTTCTTGGCGAATGAAAAACTGTTTTTT.

This clone was counted a single time. CDR3 DNA sequence: TGTGCCACCAGCAGAGTCGGGGGCTCCTACGAGCAGTACTTC. Protein sequence: CATSRVGGSYEQYF. The chain carries TRBV15 and TRBJ2-7, with a weak D call TRBD2 (6 bases). CDR3 length: 14 amino acids. V was cut by 1 base and J by 0 bases, with 7 bases left in between. CDR1 LNHNV and CDR2 YYDKDF come from the germline V gene (reference sequence).

J is TRBJ2-2 and V is TRBV6-5; D uncertain. CDR3 length: 13 amino acids. Trimming pared 11 bases from V and 2 bases from J, leaving 12 bases between. Per germline, CDR1 MNHEY and CDR2 SVGAGI. CDR3 in DNA: TGTGCCTACGAACAGCTTAACACCGGGGAGCTGTTTTTT. Translation gives CAYEQLNTGELFF.

V gene TRBV29-1 combines with J gene TRBJ1-2; TRBD1 aligns across 8 bases. The CDR3 length is 13 residues. Germline values: CDR1 SQVTM, CDR2 ANQGSEA. J gave up 3 bases and V 5 bases, and 5 bases lay outside the gene matches. This CDR3 reads CSVSGTGDYGYTF. DNA of the CDR3: TGCAGCGTTTCCGGGACAGGTGACTATGGCTACACCTTC.

The gene calls are TRBV27 and TRBJ2-6; no clear D gene. The V gene lost 3 bases and the J gene lost 4 bases, with 7 bases spanning the gap. Per the germline V gene, CDR1 is MNHEY and CDR2 is SMNVEV (reference sequence). The CDR3 runs to 14 residues. CDR3 in amino acids: CASSFSTGANVLTF. In nucleotides, the CDR3 is TGTGCCAGCAGTTTTTCTACCGGGGCCAACGTCCTGACTTTC.

This clone was seen a handful of times. The chain links TRBV28 to TRBJ2-3; a weak D match, TRBD1 (6 bases). Trimming stripped 5 bases from V and 2 bases from J, with 20 bases between. This CDR3 spans 17 amino acids. In germline, CDR1 is MDHEN, CDR2 SYDVKM. DNA for the CDR3: TGTGCCAGCAGTCGACCCGCGAGACAGGCGTCCACAGATACGCAGTATTTT. As protein: CASSRPARQASTDTQYF. The whole variable domain, filled in from reference TRBV28 and TRBJ2-3, reads DVKVTQSSRYLVKRTGEKVFLECVQDMDHENMFWYRQDPGLGLRLIYFSYDVKMKEKGDIPEGYSVSREKKERFSLILESASTNQTSMYLCASSRPARQASTDTQYFGPGTRLTVL.

V gene TRBV28 combines with J gene TRBJ1-6; TRBD1 aligns across 7 bases. Germline V gives CDR1 MDHEN, CDR2 SYDVKM. Germline trimming cut 4 bases from V and 14 bases from J; bases unmatched to any gene: 8. This CDR3 spans 13 amino acids. CDR3: CASSSPGGRALHF. The CDR3 region has the DNA TGTGCCAGCAGTTCACCAGGGGGGAGGGCCCTCCACTTT.